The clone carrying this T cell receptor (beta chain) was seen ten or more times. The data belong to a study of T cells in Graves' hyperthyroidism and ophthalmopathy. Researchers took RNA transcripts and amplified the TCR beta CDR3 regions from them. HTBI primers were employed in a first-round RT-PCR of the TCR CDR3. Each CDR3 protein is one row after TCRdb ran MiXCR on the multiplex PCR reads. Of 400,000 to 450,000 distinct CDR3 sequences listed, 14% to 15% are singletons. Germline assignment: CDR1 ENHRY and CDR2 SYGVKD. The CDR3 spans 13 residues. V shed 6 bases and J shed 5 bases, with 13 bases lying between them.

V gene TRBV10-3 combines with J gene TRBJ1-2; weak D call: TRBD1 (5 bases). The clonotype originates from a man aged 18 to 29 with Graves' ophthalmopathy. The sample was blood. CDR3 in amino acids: CAISLQEEYGYTF. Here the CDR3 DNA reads TGTGCCATCAGCTTACAGGAGGAGTATGGCTACACCTTC.